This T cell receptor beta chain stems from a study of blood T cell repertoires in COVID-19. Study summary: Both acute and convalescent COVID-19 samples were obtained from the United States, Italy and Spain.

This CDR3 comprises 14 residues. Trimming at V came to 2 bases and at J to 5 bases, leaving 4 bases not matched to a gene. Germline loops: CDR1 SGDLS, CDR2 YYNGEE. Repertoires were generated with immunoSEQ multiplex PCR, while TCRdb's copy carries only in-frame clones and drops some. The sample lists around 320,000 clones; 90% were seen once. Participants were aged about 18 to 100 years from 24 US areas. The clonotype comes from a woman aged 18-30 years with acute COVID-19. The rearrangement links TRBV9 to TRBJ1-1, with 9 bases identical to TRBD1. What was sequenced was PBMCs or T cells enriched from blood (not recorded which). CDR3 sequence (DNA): TGTGCCAGCAGCGTCGGACAGGGGAGGACTGAAGCTTTCTTT. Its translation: CASSVGQGRTEAFF. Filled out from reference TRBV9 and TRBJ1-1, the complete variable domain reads DSGVTQTPKHLITATGQRVTLRCSPRSGDLSVYWYQQSLDQGLQFLIQYYNGEERAKGNILERFSAQQFPDLHSELNLSSLELGDSALYFCASSVGQGRTEAFFGQGTRLTVV.